This TCR beta chain appears in the sequencing data of a study of cytomegalovirus exposure and HLA in healthy donors. Background on the study: HLA-typed donors were the source of around 87 million unique TCRs, which an early data release held.

A note on this clone: Its specificity is unknown.

Study outcomes and limitations: Later analysis identified a missense DCLRE1C variant that was linked to TCR beta V- and J-gene trimming. A list of approximately 150 TCR beta chains associated with cytomegalovirus was given. Compared with the roughly 700-donor mean, an Asian-associated ancestry cluster reportedly had fewer N-insertions, according to a later analysis.

After removal of 6 bases from V and 9 bases from J, the junction contained 13 bases not matched to a gene. CDR3 size: 15 residues. Germline V lookup: CDR1 SNHLY, CDR2 FYNNEI. The PCR contained 60 Vbeta and 13 Jbeta primers. The protocol was immunoSEQ multiplex PCR, while the TCRdb copy is restricted to in-frame clones and leaves out a portion. This table has roughly 80,000 clones, more than 80% appearing once. The clonotype comes from a woman in her thirties in good health and CMV-seronegative. The sample taken for sequencing was PBMCs. V gene TRBV2 combines with J gene TRBJ2-5; 10 nucleotides align to TRBD1. The CDR3: CASSHGTGEARAQYF. The CDR3 nucleotides read TGTGCCAGCAGCCATGGGACAGGGGAAGCAAGGGCCCAGTACTTC.